The next 21 T cell receptor beta chains were all read from a single sample in a study of cytomegalovirus exposure and HLA in healthy donors. Researchers ran the PCR with 60 Vbeta and 13 Jbeta primers. Data came from immunoSEQ multiplex PCR; TCRdb stores just in-frame clones and leaves some out. Here the sample table reports 110,000 to 150,000 clones. Specimen: PBMCs. These receptors came from a woman younger than 30 in good health and CMV-seronegative.

This chain links TRBV11-3 with TRBJ1-2; 12 positions match TRBD1. CDR3 size: 14 residues. V shed 4 bases, J shed 14 bases, and the junction held 11 bases outside the gene matches. Germline V gene data show CDR1 as SGHNT and CDR2 as YENEEA. The DNA of the CDR3 is TGTGCCAGCAGCTATCAATCGTGGGACAGGGGGCAAACCTTC. Translation gives CASSYQSWDRGQTF.

V gene TRBV30 combines with J gene TRBJ2-1, with TRBD2 identical over 10 bases. The length of the CDR3 is 15 residues. V lost 3 bases, J lost 8 bases, and 10 bases stayed unmatched. Germline assignment: CDR1 GTSNPN and CDR2 SVGIG (reference sequence). CDR3 sequence: CAWRRAGGPLDEQFF. CDR3 bases: TGTGCCTGGAGGCGAGCGGGAGGGCCCTTGGATGAGCAGTTCTTC. The full variable domain, rest sourced from reference TRBV30 and TRBJ2-1, is SQTIHQWPATLVQPVGSPLSLECTVEGTSNPNLYWYRQAAGRGLQLLFYSVGIGQISSEVPQNLSASRPQDRQFILSSKKLLLSDSGFYLCAWRRAGGPLDEQFFGPGTRLTVL.

Concerning this clone: A read error may produce the germline difference seen at one junction end. V usage is TRBV18 and J usage is TRBJ1-1; 9 positions agree with TRBD1. The CDR3 runs to 17 residues. Germline loops: CDR1 KGHSH, CDR2 LQKENI. The CDR3 nucleotides are TGTGCCGGCTCACCAAATACAGGACAGGGGCTGAACACTGAAGCTTTCTTT. Amino acid sequence: CAGSPNTGQGLNTEAFF.

V and J are TRBV29-1 and TRBJ1-5; 8 bases match TRBD1. Germline CDR1 and CDR2: SQVTM and ANQGSEA. V lost 7 bases, J lost 7 bases, and 9 bases stayed unmatched. This CDR3 comprises 13 residues. CDR3 residues: CSAGDRQGQPQHF. CDR3 nucleotides: TGCAGCGCGGGGGACAGGCAGGGACAGCCCCAGCATTTT. Filled out from reference TRBV29-1 and TRBJ1-5, the complete variable domain reads SAVISQKPSRDICQRGTSLTIQCQVDSQVTMMFWYRQQPGQSLTLIATANQGSEATYESGFVIDKFPISRPNLTFSTLTVSNMSPEDSSIYLCSAGDRQGQPQHFGDGTRLSIL.

This chain uses TRBV6-1 with TRBJ2-5; D remains unclear. The DNA end lines up better with TRBJ2-7; the J call may be wrong. This CDR3 region has 12 residues. Germline loops: CDR1 MNHNS, CDR2 SASEGT. CDR3 loop: CASSERLNEQYF. In nucleotides, the CDR3 is TGTGCCAGCAGTGAAAGACTCAACGAGCAGTACTTC.

The J gene is TRBJ2-1, the V gene TRBV5-1, with TRBD2 identical over 8 bases. Germline V lookup: CDR1 SGHRS, CDR2 YFSETQ. The CDR3 spans 15 residues. J gave up 7 bases and V 0 bases, and 6 bases lay outside the gene matches. The CDR3 sequence is CASSLATSDSNEQFF. The CDR3 coding sequence is TGCGCCAGCAGCTTGGCGACTAGCGATTCGAATGAGCAGTTCTTC. Full variable domain (outside the CDR3, taken from reference TRBV5-1 and TRBJ2-1): KAGVTQTPRYLIKTRGQQVTLSCSPISGHRSVSWYQQTPGQGLQFLFEYFSETQRNKGNFPGRFSGRQFSNSRSEMNVSTLELGDSALYLCASSLATSDSNEQFFGPGTRLTVL.

CDR3 in amino acids: CASSAGGLRGHEQFF. CDR3 nucleotides: TGTGCCAGTAGTGCTGGGGGCCTCCGGGGACATGAGCAGTTCTTC. The J gene is TRBJ2-1, the V gene TRBV19; maybe TRBD1 (6 bases). This CDR3 has 15 amino acids. Trimming stripped 5 bases from V and 8 bases from J, with 19 bases between. The V gene's germline CDR1 is LNHDA and CDR2 SQIVND (reference sequence).

Concerning this clone: At the DNA level, this CDR3 is encoded by other sequences in the same sample as well. CDR3 region: CASSMAGGNQPQHF. The CDR3 nucleotides read TGTGCCAGTAGTATGGCAGGGGGCAATCAGCCCCAGCATTTT. This chain uses TRBV19 with TRBJ1-5; possible D gene TRBD1, 6 bases. The V gene lost 3 bases and the J gene lost 2 bases, with 8 bases spanning the gap. In germline, CDR1 is LNHDA, CDR2 SQIVND (reference sequence). The CDR3 sequence is 14 residues long.

This chain uses TRBV28 with TRBJ2-3; 9 bases map to TRBD1. Germline loops: CDR1 MDHEN, CDR2 SYDVKM. The CDR3 consists of 15 residues. Trimming at V came to 6 bases and at J to 0 bases, leaving 4 bases not matched to a gene. CDR3 amino acids: CASRTGGSSTDTQYF. The DNA for the CDR3 is TGTGCCAGCAGAACAGGGGGCTCTAGCACAGATACGCAGTATTTT.

The chain couples TRBV11-2 to TRBJ2-7; maybe TRBD2 (6 bases). The CDR3 totals 15 residues. CDR1 and CDR2 (germline): SGHAT, FQNNGV. The V gene lost 2 bases and the J gene lost 4 bases, with 15 bases spanning the gap. The DNA of the CDR3 is TGTGCCAGCAGCTTACCCGGGGGTCTGCGGTACGAGCAGTACTTC. Translation: CASSLPGGLRYEQYF. The full variable domain, rest sourced from reference TRBV11-2 and TRBJ2-7, is EAGVAQSPRYKIIEKRQSVAFWCNPISGHATLYWYQQILGQGPKLLIQFQNNGVVDDSQLPKDRFSAERLKGVDSTLKIQPAKLEDSAVYLCASSLPGGLRYEQYFGPGTRLTVT.

In DNA, the CDR3 is TGTGCCAGCAGTGACTTTCGGGCTACAGGGTTCTTCGAGACCCAGTACTTC. Amino acids: CASSDFRATGFFETQYF. The genes are TRBV2 and TRBJ2-5; TRBD1 might be the D (6 bases). V was cut by 3 bases and J by 5 bases, with 22 bases left in between. CDR1 is SNHLY, CDR2 FYNNEI, per germline. The CDR3 runs 17 residues.

The gene calls are TRBV5-8 and TRBJ1-1, with 7 nucleotides matching TRBD1. Germline trimming cut 4 bases from V and 7 bases from J; bases unmatched to any gene: 13. The CDR3 totals 15 residues. CDR1 and CDR2 from the germline V gene are SGHTS and YDEGEE. Here the CDR3 DNA reads TGTGCCAGCAGCCGTATACCGGGACAGAATTTTGAAGCTTTCTTT. It specifies CASSRIPGQNFEAFF.

V usage is TRBV7-9 and J usage is TRBJ1-1; D is unclear. CDR1 is SEHNR, CDR2 FQNEAQ, per germline (reference sequence). V was trimmed by 3 bases and J by 5 bases, leaving 7 bases between them. The CDR3 contains 12 residues. CDR3 region: CASSFGETEAFF. Written as DNA, the CDR3 is TGTGCCAGCAGCTTCGGGGAGACTGAAGCTTTCTTT.

In DNA form, the CDR3 reads TGTGCCAGCAGTGAATCAGGGGGCGGGTTCACGCAGTATTTT. It specifies CASSESGGGFTQYF. The J gene is TRBJ2-3, the V gene TRBV25-1; 8 bases are a match to TRBD1. Per the germline V gene, CDR1 is MGHDK and CDR2 is SYGVNS. The CDR3 runs 14 residues. The V segment lost 1 base and the J segment 9 bases; nucleotides outside the gene matches: 6.

CDR3 sequence reads: CASSGFGQSRGTDTQYF. The DNA of the CDR3 is TGTGCCAGCAGTGGGTTTGGACAGAGCCGGGGCACAGATACGCAGTATTTT. The genes are TRBV6-1 and TRBJ2-3; D may be TRBD1 (6 bases). V was pared by 4 bases and J by 1 base, with 18 bases between. Germline V gene lookup returns CDR1 MNHNS and CDR2 SASEGT. The CDR3 runs 17 residues.

A word on this clone: The junction departs from the called germline gene at one end, perhaps through a read error. The V gene is TRBV5-1, the J gene TRBJ2-6; 7 bases are a match to TRBD1. The CDR3 consists of 17 residues. Germline V gives CDR1 SGHRS, CDR2 YFSETQ. Here the CDR3 reads CVSSGGDRITGANVLTF. The CDR3 DNA is TGCGTCAGCAGTGGTGGGGACAGAATTACTGGGGCCAACGTCCTGACTTTC.

The rearrangement uses TRBV18 and TRBJ1-5; no firm D call. The CDR3 is made up of 14 amino acids. Germline V CDR1 and CDR2: KGHSH, LQKENI. The V and J ends lost 4 bases and 2 bases respectively, with 9 bases between them. The chain's CDR3 is CASSLEQGNQPQHF. CDR3 in DNA: TGTGCCAGCTCACTGGAGCAAGGCAATCAGCCCCAGCATTTT.

The chain is built from TRBV7-9 and TRBJ2-3; the D is unclear. CDR3 size: 16 residues. The germline V gene encodes CDR1 SEHNR and CDR2 FQNEAQ (reference sequence). Between the trimmed V and J ends, which lost 0 bases and 1 base, there was a span of 11 bases. CDR3 residues: CASSLASEPRTDTQYF. The CDR3 nucleotides are TGTGCCAGCAGCTTAGCTTCGGAGCCCCGCACAGATACGCAGTATTTT.

This sequence joins TRBV2 and TRBJ2-1, with 10 positions matching TRBD2. V shed 1 base and J 0 bases; nucleotides not matched to a gene: 3. The CDR3 contains 17 residues. The germline V gene encodes CDR1 SNHLY and CDR2 FYNNEI. CDR3 in DNA: TGTGCCAGCAGTGAAGGACTAGCGGGTAGCTCCTACAATGAGCAGTTCTTC. Translating gives CASSEGLAGSSYNEQFF.

The chain's CDR3 is CASSPAGDTEAFF. CDR3 sequence (DNA): TGTGCCAGCAGCCCCGCCGGGGACACTGAAGCTTTCTTT. The V gene is TRBV7-3, the J gene TRBJ1-1; no firm D call. The CDR3 sequence is 13 residues long. The V end lost 5 bases, the J end lost 3 bases, and 10 bases lay between the germline ends. Germline V gene sequence: CDR1 SGHTA, CDR2 FQGTGA.

The rearrangement uses TRBV5-5 and TRBJ2-5; 13 nucleotides match TRBD2. Germline V CDR1 and CDR2: SGHKS, YYEKEE (reference sequence). CDR3 length: 17 amino acids. Unmatched junction bases numbered 8, after V lost 4 bases and J lost 2 bases. CDR3 sequence: CASSPGLAGDPQETQYF. The DNA for the CDR3 is TGTGCCAGCAGCCCCGGACTAGCGGGAGACCCACAAGAGACCCAGTACTTC.